This T cell receptor beta chain was recovered during a study of beta chain features in type 1 diabetes. Study-level information: No age, gender or cell yield differences were seen between patients and healthy donors.

The isolated RNA, all of it, was reverse transcribed, so expressed TCRB transcripts were what got sequenced. Clones were sequenced by immunoSEQ multiplex PCR, and TCRdb holds only the in-frame ones, with some missing. The table records roughly 230,000 clones, 9.6% of them present only once. CDR1 is GTSNPN, CDR2 SVGIG, per germline (reference sequence). The V gene end was trimmed by 2 bases and the J gene end by 6 bases; junction bases not matched to a gene: 3. The CDR3 extends over 13 amino acids. On this clone itself: What it binds is not known.

General study findings and limits: Overrepresentation of cells with high TCR expression could result from cDNA sequencing. VDJ junctions sequenced from type 1 diabetes patients showed fewer insertions and more deletions.

The TCR sequence derives from a woman younger than 35 in good health. The sample taken for sequencing was naive CD4+ T cells from blood. This chain joins TRBV30 and TRBJ2-3, with 9 bases matching TRBD1. CDR3 DNA: TGTGCCTGGAGTAAGGGACAGGGCGATACGCAGTATTTT. Residues: CAWSKGQGDTQYF.